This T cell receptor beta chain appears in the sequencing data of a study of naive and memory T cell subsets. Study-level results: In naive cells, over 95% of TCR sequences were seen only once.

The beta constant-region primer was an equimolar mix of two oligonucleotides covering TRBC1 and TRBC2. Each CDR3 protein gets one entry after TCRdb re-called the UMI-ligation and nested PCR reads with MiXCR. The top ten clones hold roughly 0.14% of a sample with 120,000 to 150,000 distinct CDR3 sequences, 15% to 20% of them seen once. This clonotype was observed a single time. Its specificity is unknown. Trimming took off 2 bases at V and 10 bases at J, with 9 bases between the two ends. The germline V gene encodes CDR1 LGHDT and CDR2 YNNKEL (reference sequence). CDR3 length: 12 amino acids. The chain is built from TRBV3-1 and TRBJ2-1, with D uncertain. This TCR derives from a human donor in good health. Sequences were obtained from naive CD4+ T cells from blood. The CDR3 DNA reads TGTGCCAGCAGCCAATCCGACCGGGAGCAGTTCTTC. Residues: CASSQSDREQFF.